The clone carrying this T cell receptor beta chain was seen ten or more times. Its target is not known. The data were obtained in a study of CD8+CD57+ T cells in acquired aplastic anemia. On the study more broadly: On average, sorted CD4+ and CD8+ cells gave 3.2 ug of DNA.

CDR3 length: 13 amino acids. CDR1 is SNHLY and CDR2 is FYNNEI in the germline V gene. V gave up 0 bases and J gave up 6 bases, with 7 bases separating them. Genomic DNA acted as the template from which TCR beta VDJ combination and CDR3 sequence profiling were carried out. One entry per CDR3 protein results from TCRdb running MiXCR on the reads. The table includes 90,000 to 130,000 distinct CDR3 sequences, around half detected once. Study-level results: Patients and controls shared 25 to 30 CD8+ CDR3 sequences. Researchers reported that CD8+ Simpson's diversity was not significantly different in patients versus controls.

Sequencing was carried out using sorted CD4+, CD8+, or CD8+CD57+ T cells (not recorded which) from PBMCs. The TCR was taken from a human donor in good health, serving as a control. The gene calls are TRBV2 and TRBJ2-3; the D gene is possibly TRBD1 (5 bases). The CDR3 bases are TGTGCCAGCAGTGAAGCGACAGCTGATACGCAGTATTTT. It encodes CASSEATADTQYF.